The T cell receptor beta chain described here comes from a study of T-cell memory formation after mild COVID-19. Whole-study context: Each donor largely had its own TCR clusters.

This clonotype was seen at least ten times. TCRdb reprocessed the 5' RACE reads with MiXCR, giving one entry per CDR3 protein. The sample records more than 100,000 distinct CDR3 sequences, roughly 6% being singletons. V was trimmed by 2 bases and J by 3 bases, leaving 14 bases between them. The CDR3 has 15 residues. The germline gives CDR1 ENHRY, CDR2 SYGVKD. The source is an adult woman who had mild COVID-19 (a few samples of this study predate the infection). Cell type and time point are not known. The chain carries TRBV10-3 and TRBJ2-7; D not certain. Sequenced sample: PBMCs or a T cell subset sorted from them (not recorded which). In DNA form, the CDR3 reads TGTGCCATCAGTGAGGGTCAGGTACTTGGCTACGAGCAGTACTTC. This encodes CAISEGQVLGYEQYF.